Following are 23 T cell receptor beta chains from one sample sequenced in a study of monozygotic twins with inflammatory bowel disease. TCRdb re-called the 5' RACE reads, yielding one record per CDR3 amino acid sequence without DNA. This repertoire includes over 110,000 distinct CDR3 sequences. The sequenced sample consisted of blood. Source of these receptors: a human donor with ulcerative colitis or Crohn's disease, or a healthy co-twin of an affected twin (not recorded which).

CDR3 sequence reads: CASSPPSGVNEQFF. This chain links TRBV12-3 or TRBV12-4 with TRBJ2-1; no DNA is available, so the TRBD2 call from TCRdb remains unchecked. This CDR3 has 14 residues.

The chain has TRBV7-2 and TRBJ1-2; there is no DNA to check the TCRdb D call of TRBD1. The CDR3 spans 17 residues. Germline CDR1 SGHTA, CDR2 FQGNSA. Here the CDR3 reads CASSPQAATGANYGYTF.

The chain is built from TRBV12-3 or TRBV12-4 and TRBJ2-2; as DNA is missing, the TRBD1 call by TCRdb cannot be tested. The CDR3 is made up of 14 amino acids. CDR3 sequence: CASMRQGATGELFF.

The CDR3 is CASSFGEGYYNEQFF. The rearrangement links TRBV12-3 or TRBV12-4 to TRBJ2-1; TCRdb names TRBD2, which stays unverified in the absence of DNA. The CDR3 has 15 residues.

The chain combines TRBV24-1 with TRBJ2-1; TCRdb proposes TRBD2, but this gene call is untestable without DNA. Germline lookup yields CDR1 KGHDR and CDR2 SFDVKD. The CDR3 spans 14 residues. The CDR3 loop is CATSDTGLGDEQFF.

The gene calls are TRBV2 and TRBJ2-7. The length of the CDR3 is 15 residues. Germline CDR1 and CDR2: SNHLY and FYNNEI. CDR3 loop: CASSDVRTEPYEQYF.

The chain recombines TRBV7-2 with TRBJ2-3. The V gene's germline CDR1 is SGHTA and CDR2 FQGNSA. The CDR3 runs to 15 residues. CDR3 region: CASSFAGRITDTQYF.

The CDR3: CAGRLAGGGELFF. The chain has TRBV6-6 and TRBJ2-2; without DNA, the TCRdb call of TRBD2 cannot be checked. This CDR3 contains 13 residues. Per germline, CDR1 MNHNY and CDR2 SVGAGI (reference sequence).

The rearrangement links TRBV6-1 to TRBJ2-3; with no DNA, the TCRdb D assignment of TRBD2 cannot be verified. Germline V gene lookup returns CDR1 MNHNS and CDR2 SASEGT. This CDR3 comprises 15 residues. CDR3 region: CASTRGGGGPDTQYF.

The chain recombines TRBV5-1 with TRBJ2-3; the D call from TCRdb, TRBD2, cannot be confirmed without DNA. The CDR3 spans 15 residues. Germline V gives CDR1 SGHRS, CDR2 YFSETQ. The CDR3 loop reads CASSPLGGEGDTQYF.

This CDR3 is CASSPKIGTVLAKNIQYF. The rearrangement uses TRBV11-1 and TRBJ2-4; TCRdb calls TRBD1, which cannot be checked without DNA. The CDR3 covers 18 residues. Germline V CDR1 and CDR2: SGHAT, FQDESV (reference sequence).

The chain employs TRBV15 and TRBJ2-1; without DNA, the TCRdb call of TRBD1 cannot be checked. The CDR3 is 16 amino acids. Germline V gene sequence: CDR1 LNHNV, CDR2 YYDKDF (reference sequence). CDR3 loop: CATSKDGGSSYNEQFF.

V and J are TRBV20-1 and TRBJ2-3; the D call from TCRdb, TRBD1, cannot be confirmed without DNA. CDR1 is DFQATT, CDR2 SNEGSKA, per germline (reference sequence). The CDR3 extends over 14 amino acids. The CDR3: CSAPGTEVEGTQYF.

V usage is TRBV30 and J usage is TRBJ1-2. The germline V gene has CDR1 GTSNPN and CDR2 SVGIG (reference sequence). The length of the CDR3 is 14 residues. This chain's CDR3 is CAWSRYRVNYGYTF.

J is TRBJ2-5 and V is TRBV9; with no DNA, the TCRdb D assignment of TRBD2 cannot be verified. Germline CDR1 and CDR2: SGDLS and YYNGEE. The CDR3 consists of 15 residues. The CDR3 is CASSVSGGPGETQYF.

The chain combines TRBV7-7 with TRBJ2-3; TCRdb's D call, TRBD1, is unchecked because there is no DNA. The CDR3 runs 16 residues. Germline CDR1 is SSHAT and CDR2 is FNYEAQ (reference sequence). CDR3 region: CASSRMTGGGTDTQYF.

V usage is TRBV18 and J usage is TRBJ2-7. Germline lookup yields CDR1 KGHSH and CDR2 LQKENI. CDR3 length: 14 amino acids. The CDR3 loop is CASSPPGIPYEQYF.

The CDR3 spells CASSLLDPGGKTSTDTQYF. The rearrangement links TRBV11-2 to TRBJ2-3; TCRdb gives TRBD1 as the D gene, but with no DNA this cannot be confirmed. The length of the CDR3 is 19 residues. Germline V lookup: CDR1 SGHAT, CDR2 FQNNGV. The complete variable domain, with remaining parts taken from reference TRBV11-2 and TRBJ2-3, reads EAGVAQSPRYKIIEKRQSVAFWCNPISGHATLYWYQQILGQGPKLLIQFQNNGVVDDSQLPKDRFSAERLKGVDSTLKIQPAKLEDSAVYLCASSLLDPGGKTSTDTQYFGPGTRLTVL.

This sequence joins TRBV7-9 and TRBJ2-1. CDR1 SEHNR and CDR2 FQNEAQ come from the germline V gene (reference sequence). The CDR3 covers 14 residues. CDR3 amino acids: CASSLWTNEDEQFF.

V is TRBV7-2 and J is TRBJ1-1; with no DNA, the TCRdb D assignment of TRBD1 cannot be verified. Germline CDR1 and CDR2: SGHTA and FQGNSA. The CDR3 is made up of 15 amino acids. The CDR3 spells CASSLLGQRNTEAFF. Full variable domain (missing parts from reference TRBV7-2 and TRBJ1-1): GAGVSQSPSNKVTEKGKDVELRCDPISGHTALYWYRQSLGQGLEFLIYFQGNSAPDKSGLPSDRFSAERTGGSVSTLTIQRTQQEDSAVYLCASSLLGQRNTEAFFGQGTRLTVV.

The chain links TRBV20-1 to TRBJ1-6; the D call from TCRdb, TRBD1, cannot be confirmed without DNA. This CDR3 is built from 14 residues. Germline V gene data show CDR1 as DFQATT and CDR2 as SNEGSKA (reference sequence). CDR3: CSARDPGTNSPLHF.

The CDR3 loop reads CASSLGTGLATYNEQFF. This chain joins TRBV5-1 and TRBJ2-1; TCRdb's D call, TRBD2, is unchecked because there is no DNA. This CDR3 contains 17 residues. Germline assignment: CDR1 SGHRS and CDR2 YFSETQ.

The gene calls are TRBV7-2 and TRBJ1-6; TCRdb proposes TRBD1, but this gene call is untestable without DNA. Per the germline V gene, CDR1 is SGHTA and CDR2 is FQGNSA. This CDR3 spans 15 amino acids. The CDR3 region is CASSPRQGQGSPLHF.